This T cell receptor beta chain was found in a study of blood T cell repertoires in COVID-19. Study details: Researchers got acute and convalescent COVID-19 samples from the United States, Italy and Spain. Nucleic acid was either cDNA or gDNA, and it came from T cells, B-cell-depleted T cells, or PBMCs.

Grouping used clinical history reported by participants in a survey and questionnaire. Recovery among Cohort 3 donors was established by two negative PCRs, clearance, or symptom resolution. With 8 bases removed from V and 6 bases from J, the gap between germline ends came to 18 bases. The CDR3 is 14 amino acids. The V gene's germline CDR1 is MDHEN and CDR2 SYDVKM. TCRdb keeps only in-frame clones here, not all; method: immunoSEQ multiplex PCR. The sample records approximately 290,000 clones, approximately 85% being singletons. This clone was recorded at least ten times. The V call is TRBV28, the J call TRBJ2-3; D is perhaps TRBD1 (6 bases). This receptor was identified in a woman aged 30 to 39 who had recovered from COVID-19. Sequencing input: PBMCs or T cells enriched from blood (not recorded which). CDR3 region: CASLLTRRGDTQYF. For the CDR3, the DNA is TGTGCCAGCTTATTAACGCGAAGGGGGGATACGCAGTATTTT. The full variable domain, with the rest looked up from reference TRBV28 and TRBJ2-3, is DVKVTQSSRYLVKRTGEKVFLECVQDMDHENMFWYRQDPGLGLRLIYFSYDVKMKEKGDIPEGYSVSREKKERFSLILESASTNQTSMYLCASLLTRRGDTQYFGPGTRLTVL.